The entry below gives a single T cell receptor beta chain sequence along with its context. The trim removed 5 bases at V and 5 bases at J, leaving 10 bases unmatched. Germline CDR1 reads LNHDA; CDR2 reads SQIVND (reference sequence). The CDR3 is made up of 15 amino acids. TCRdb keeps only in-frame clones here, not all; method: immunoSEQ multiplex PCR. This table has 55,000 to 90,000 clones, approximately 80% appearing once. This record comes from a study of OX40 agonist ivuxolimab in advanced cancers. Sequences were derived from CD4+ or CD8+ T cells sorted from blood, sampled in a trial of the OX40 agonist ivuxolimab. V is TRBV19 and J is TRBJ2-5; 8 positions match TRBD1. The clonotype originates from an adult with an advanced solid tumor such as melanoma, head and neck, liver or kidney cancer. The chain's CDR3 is CASSVPGQAGETQYF. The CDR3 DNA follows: TGTGCCAGTAGTGTCCCGGGACAGGCGGGGGAGACCCAGTACTTC.